This T cell receptor beta chain emerged from a study of shared clonotypes between healthy human individuals. Comment on this clone: Its target is unknown.

TCRdb's copy holds only in-frame clones and misses some; the assay was immunoSEQ multiplex PCR. The table lists fewer than 2.5 million clones, 90% to 95% of them singletons. Study results and limitations: It was the non-shared clonotypes that had lower generation probabilities than clonotypes shared by all four donors.

CDR3 length: 17 residues. From germline, CDR1 is MNHEY and CDR2 SMNVEV (reference sequence). The sequenced material came from naive CD4+ T cells from PBMCs. Subset in this sample: CD45RA+ positively selected. The chain is built from TRBV27 and TRBJ2-5; 10 bases map to TRBD2. The J call is uncertain, as TRBJ2-7 better fits the DNA end. This receptor was identified in a man aged 18-30 years in good health. Some clones in this sample may be carry-over from other donors' samples. DNA for the CDR3: TGTGCCAGCAGTCTTCGTCGCACCGGGACTAGCGCCTACGAGCAGTACTTC. This gives the protein CASSLRRTGTSAYEQYF.